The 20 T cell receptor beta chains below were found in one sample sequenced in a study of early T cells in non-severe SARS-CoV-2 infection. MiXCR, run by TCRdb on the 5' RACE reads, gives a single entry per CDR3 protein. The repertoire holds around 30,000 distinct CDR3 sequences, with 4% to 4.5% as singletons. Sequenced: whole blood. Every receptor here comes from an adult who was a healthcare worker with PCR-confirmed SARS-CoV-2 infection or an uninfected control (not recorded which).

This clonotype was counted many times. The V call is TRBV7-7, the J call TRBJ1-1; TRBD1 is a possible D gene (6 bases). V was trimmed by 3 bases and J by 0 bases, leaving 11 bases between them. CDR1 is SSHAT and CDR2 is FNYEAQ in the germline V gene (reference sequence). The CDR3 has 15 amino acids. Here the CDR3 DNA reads TGTGCCAGCAGCTTTTACAGGGCGGTGAACACTGAAGCTTTCTTT. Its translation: CASSFYRAVNTEAFF.

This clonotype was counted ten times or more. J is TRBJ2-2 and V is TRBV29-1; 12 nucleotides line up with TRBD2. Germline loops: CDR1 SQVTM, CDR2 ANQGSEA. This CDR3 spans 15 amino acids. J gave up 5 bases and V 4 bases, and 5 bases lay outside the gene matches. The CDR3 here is CSVGLAGVGTGELFF. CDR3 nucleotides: TGCAGCGTTGGACTAGCGGGAGTGGGGACCGGGGAGCTGTTTTTT.

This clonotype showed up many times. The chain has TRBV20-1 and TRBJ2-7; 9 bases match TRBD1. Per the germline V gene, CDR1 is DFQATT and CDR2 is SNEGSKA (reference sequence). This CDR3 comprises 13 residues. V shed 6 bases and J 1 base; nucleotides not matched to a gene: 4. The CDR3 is CSARTGASYEQYF. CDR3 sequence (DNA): TGCAGTGCAAGGACAGGGGCTTCCTACGAGCAGTACTTC.

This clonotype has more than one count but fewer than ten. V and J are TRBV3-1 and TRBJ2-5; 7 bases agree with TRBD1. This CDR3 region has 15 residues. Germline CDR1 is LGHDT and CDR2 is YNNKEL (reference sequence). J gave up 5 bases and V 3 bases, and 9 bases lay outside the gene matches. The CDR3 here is CASSQVEVTGETQYF. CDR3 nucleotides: TGTGCCAGCAGCCAGGTAGAGGTGACAGGGGAGACCCAGTACTTC.

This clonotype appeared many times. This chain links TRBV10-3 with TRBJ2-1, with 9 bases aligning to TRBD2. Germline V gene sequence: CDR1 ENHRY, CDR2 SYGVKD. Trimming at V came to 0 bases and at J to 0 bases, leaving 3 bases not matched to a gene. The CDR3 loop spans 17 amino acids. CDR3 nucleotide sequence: TGTGCCATCAGTGAGTCGACTAGCGGTAGCTCCTACAATGAGCAGTTCTTC. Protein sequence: CAISESTSGSSYNEQFF.

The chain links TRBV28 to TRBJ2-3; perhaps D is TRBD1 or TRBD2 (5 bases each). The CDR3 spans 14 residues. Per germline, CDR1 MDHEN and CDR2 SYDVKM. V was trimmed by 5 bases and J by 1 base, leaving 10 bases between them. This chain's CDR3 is CASSGRGGTDTQYF. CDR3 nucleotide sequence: TGTGCCAGCAGTGGTAGGGGAGGCACAGATACGCAGTATTTT.

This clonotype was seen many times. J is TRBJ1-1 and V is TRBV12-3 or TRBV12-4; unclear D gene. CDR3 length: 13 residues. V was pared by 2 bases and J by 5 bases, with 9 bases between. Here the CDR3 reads CASSLRVGTEAFF. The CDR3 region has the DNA TGTGCCAGCAGTTTACGAGTGGGGACTGAAGCTTTCTTT.

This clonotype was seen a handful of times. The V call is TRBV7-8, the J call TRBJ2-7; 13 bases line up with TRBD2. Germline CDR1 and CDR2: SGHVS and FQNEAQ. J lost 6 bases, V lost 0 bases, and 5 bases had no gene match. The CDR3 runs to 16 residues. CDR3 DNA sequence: TGTGCCAGCAGCTTAGCACTAGCGGGAGGGCCAGGCGAGCAGTACTTC. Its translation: CASSLALAGGPGEQYF.

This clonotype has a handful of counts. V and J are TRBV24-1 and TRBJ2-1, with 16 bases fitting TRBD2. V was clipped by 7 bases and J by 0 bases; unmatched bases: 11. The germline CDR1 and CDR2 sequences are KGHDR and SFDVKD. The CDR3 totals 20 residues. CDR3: CATSGPPGLAGGSSYNEQFF. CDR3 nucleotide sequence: TGTGCCACCAGCGGTCCACCGGGACTAGCGGGAGGGAGCTCCTACAATGAGCAGTTCTTC.

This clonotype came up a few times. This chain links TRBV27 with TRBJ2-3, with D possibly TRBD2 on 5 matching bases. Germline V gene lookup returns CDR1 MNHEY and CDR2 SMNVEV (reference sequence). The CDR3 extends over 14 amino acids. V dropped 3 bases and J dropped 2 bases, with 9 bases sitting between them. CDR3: CASSFAGNTDTQYF. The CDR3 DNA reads TGTGCCAGCAGTTTCGCGGGCAACACAGATACGCAGTATTTT.

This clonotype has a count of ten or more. The CDR3 is CATSRDREGVQFF. The DNA of the CDR3 is TGTGCCACCAGCCGGGACAGGGAGGGGGTGCAGTTCTTC. V is TRBV15 and J is TRBJ2-1; 9 positions agree with TRBD1. Looked up from germline, CDR1 is LNHNV and CDR2 is YYDKDF (reference sequence). CDR3 length: 13 residues. V dropped 5 bases and J dropped 12; count of bases not matched to a gene: 8.

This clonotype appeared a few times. In nucleotides, the CDR3 is TGTGCCAGCAGCTTTTTCGAGGGGCTAGAAGCTTTCTTT. Protein sequence: CASSFFEGLEAFF. The chain recombines TRBV7-6 with TRBJ1-1; perhaps TRBD1 as D (5 bases). The CDR3 has 13 amino acids. Germline V gives CDR1 SGHVS, CDR2 FNYEAQ. V lost 3 bases and J lost 8, with 13 bases in between.

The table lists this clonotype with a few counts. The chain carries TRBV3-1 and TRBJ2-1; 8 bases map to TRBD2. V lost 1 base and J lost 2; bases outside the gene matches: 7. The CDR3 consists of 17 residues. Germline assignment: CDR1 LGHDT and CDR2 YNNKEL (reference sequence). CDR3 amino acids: CASSQGGAGGTYNEQFF. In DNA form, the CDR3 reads TGTGCCAGCAGCCAAGGGGGCGCGGGAGGAACCTACAATGAGCAGTTCTTC.

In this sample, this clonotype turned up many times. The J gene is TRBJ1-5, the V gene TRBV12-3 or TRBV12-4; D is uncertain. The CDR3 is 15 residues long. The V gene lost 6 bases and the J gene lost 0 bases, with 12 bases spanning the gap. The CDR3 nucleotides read TGTGCCAGCAGCCCGGACGGCTTTAGCAATCAGCCCCAGCATTTT. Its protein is CASSPDGFSNQPQHF.

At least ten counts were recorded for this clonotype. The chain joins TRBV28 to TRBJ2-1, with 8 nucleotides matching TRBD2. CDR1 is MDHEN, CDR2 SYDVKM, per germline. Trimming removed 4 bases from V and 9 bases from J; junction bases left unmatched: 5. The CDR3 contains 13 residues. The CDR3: CASSSLAGREQFF. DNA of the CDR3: TGTGCCAGCAGTTCCTTAGCGGGGCGTGAGCAGTTCTTC. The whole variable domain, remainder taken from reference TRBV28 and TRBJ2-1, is DVKVTQSSRYLVKRTGEKVFLECVQDMDHENMFWYRQDPGLGLRLIYFSYDVKMKEKGDIPEGYSVSREKKERFSLILESASTNQTSMYLCASSSLAGREQFFGPGTRLTVL.

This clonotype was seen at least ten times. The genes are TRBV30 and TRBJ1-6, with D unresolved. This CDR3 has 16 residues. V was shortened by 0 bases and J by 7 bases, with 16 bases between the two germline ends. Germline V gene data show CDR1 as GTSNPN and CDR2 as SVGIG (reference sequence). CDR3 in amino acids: CAWSVLSLMGNSPLHF. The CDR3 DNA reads TGTGCCTGGAGTGTACTATCTCTTATGGGAAATTCACCCCTCCACTTT.

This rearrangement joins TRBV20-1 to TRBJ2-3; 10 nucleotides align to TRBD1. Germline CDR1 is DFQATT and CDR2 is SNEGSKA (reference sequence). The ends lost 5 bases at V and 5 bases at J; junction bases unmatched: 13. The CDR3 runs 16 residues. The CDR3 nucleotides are TGCAGTGCTGGCAACCAGGACAGGGGGATGTTAGATACGCAGTATTTT. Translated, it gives CSAGNQDRGMLDTQYF.

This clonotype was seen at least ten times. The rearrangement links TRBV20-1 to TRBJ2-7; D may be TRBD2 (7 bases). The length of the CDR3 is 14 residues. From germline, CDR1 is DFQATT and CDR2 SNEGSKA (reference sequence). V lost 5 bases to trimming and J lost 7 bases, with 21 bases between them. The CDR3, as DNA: TGCAGTGCTGGTGCGGGGGCAGGACGCTGGGAGCAGTACTTC. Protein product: CSAGAGAGRWEQYF.

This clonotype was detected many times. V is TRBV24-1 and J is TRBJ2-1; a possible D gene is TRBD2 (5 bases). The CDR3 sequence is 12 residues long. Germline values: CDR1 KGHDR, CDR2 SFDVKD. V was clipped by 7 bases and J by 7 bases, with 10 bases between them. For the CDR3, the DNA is TGTGCCACCAGGGACTTTCTGAATGAGCAGTTCTTC. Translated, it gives CATRDFLNEQFF.

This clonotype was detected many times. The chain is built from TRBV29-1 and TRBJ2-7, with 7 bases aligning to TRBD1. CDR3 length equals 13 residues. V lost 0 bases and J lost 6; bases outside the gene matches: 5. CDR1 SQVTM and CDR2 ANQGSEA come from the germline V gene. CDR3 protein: CSVEDPTGFEQYF. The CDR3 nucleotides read TGCAGCGTTGAAGACCCGACAGGGTTCGAGCAGTACTTC.